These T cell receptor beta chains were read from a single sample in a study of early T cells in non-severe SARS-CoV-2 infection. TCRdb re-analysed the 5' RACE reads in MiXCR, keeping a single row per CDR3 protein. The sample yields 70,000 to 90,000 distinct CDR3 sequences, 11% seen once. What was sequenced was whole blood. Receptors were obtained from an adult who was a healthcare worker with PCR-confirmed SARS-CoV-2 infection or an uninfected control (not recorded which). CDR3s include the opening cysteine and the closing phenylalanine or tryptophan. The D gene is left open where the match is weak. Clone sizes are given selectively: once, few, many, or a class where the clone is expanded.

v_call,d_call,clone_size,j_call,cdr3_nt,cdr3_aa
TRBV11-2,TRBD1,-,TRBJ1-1,TGTGCCAGCAGCCAGGCGAGAGTGCAGGGGGCAACTGAAGCTTTCTTT,CASSQARVQGATEAFF
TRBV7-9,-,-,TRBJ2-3,TGTGCCAGCAGCTTACTGGGGGTTGACACAGATACGCAGTATTTT,CASSLLGVDTDTQYF
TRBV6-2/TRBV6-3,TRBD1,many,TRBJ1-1,TGTGCCAGCAGTTACGTCCAGGGGGTGGGCACTGAAGCTTTCTTT,CASSYVQGVGTEAFF
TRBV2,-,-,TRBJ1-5,TGTGCCAGCAACCAGATACTCAATCAGCCCCAGCATTTT,CASNQILNQPQHF
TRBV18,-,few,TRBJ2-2,TGTGCCAGCTCACCAGTCGGTTCGGGGGACACCGGGGAGCTGTTTTTT,CASSPVGSGDTGELFF
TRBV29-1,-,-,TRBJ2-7,TGCAGCGTTCTGGACCCTGGACGGGCGAAGGGGGAGCAGTACTTC,CSVLDPGRAKGEQYF
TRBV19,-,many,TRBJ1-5,TGTGCCAGTAGTATTAATGCCAATCAGCCCCAGCATTTT,CASSINANQPQHF
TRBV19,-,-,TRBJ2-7,TGTGCCAGTAGTACGCCGGGCGGGGACTACGAGCAGTACTTC,CASSTPGGDYEQYF
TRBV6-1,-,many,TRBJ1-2,TGTGCCAGCAGTGAAGCCCAGTCTAACTATGGCTACACCTTC,CASSEAQSNYGYTF
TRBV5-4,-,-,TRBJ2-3,TGTGCCAGCAGTCCCGGGGCAGCGGGTAGCACAGATACGCAGTATTTT,CASSPGAAGSTDTQYF
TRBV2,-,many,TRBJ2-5,TGTGCCAGCAGTGAAGGTCCTTTTCAAGAGACCCAGTACTTC,CASSEGPFQETQYF
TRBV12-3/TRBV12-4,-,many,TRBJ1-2,TGTGCCAGCAGCCCCCGACAGGCTCCTAACTATGGCTACACCTTC,CASSPRQAPNYGYTF
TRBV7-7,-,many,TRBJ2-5,TGTGCCAGCAGCGTGAGGTACCAAGAGACCCAGTACTTC,CASSVRYQETQYF
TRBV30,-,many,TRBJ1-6,TGTGCCTGGAGTGGGAATAATTCACCCCTCCACTTT,CAWSGNNSPLHF
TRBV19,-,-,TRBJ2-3,TGTGCCAGTAGTATTTACACTGTCGGCGCAGATACGCAGTATTTT,CASSIYTVGADTQYF
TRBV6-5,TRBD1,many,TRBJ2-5,TGTGCCAGCAGTTACTCGTGGTCAGGGGGCTGGCAAGAGACCCAGTACTTC,CASSYSWSGGWQETQYF
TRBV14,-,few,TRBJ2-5,TGTGCCAGCAGCCAAGATGCGGTGGGACAAGAGACCCAGTACTTC,CASSQDAVGQETQYF